Presented here are 9 T cell receptor beta chains from one specimen sequenced in a study of blood T cell repertoires in COVID-19. Produced via immunoSEQ multiplex PCR; TCRdb's table is partial and in-frame only. Of around 100,000 clones listed, 87% are singletons. What was sequenced was peripheral blood. The source is a human donor in a cohort sampled during active COVID-19.

The chain carries TRBV7-9 and TRBJ2-7; 8 bases are shared with TRBD1. After removal of 2 bases from V and 4 bases from J, the junction contained 7 bases not matched to a gene. The germline V gene encodes CDR1 SEHNR and CDR2 FQNEAQ (reference sequence). The CDR3 sequence is 15 residues long. CDR3 loop: CASSLTGTGTYEQYF. The CDR3, as DNA: TGTGCCAGCAGCTTAACCGGGACAGGAACATACGAGCAGTACTTC.

This chain joins TRBV6-6 and TRBJ2-1; 7 bases line up with TRBD1. Trimming removed 10 bases from V and 8 bases from J; junction bases left unmatched: 8. The V gene's germline CDR1 is MNHNY and CDR2 SVGAGI (reference sequence). CDR3 length equals 12 residues. CDR3 protein: CATQKGGDEQFF. The CDR3 bases are TGTGCCACCCAAAAAGGGGGCGATGAGCAGTTCTTC.

The chain links TRBV7-2 to TRBJ2-3; 7 nucleotides match TRBD2. Germline V gives CDR1 SGHTA, CDR2 FQGNSA. This CDR3 region has 15 residues. Trimming cost V 4 bases and J 4 bases; bases outside gene matches: 8. DNA of the CDR3: TGTGCCAGCAGCTCTAGACTAGCAGGTTCAGATACGCAGTATTTT. Protein product: CASSSRLAGSDTQYF.

The V and J genes are TRBV5-4 and TRBJ1-1; D gene ambiguous. The CDR3 covers 12 residues. The V gene's germline CDR1 is SGHNT and CDR2 YYREEE (reference sequence). The V end lost 2 bases, the J end lost 6 bases, and 8 bases lay between the germline ends. This CDR3 reads CASSLLGAEAFF. For the CDR3, the DNA is TGTGCCAGCAGCTTACTGGGCGCTGAAGCTTTCTTT.

V and J are TRBV4-3 and TRBJ1-6, with a weak D call TRBD1 (5 bases). V lost 4 bases and J 8 bases, leaving 18 bases between the germline ends. CDR1 LGHNA and CDR2 YSLEER come from the germline V gene. The CDR3 extends over 16 amino acids. The CDR3 here is CASSPRYPGGDSPLHF. CDR3 DNA sequence: TGCGCCAGCAGCCCACGTTACCCGGGGGGGGATTCACCCCTCCACTTT.

J is TRBJ1-4 and V is TRBV6-5, with D tentatively TRBD1 (5 bases). This CDR3 has 13 amino acids. Trimming cost V 2 bases and J 11 bases, with 12 bases left between them. Germline V CDR1 and CDR2: MNHEY, SVGAGI. The CDR3 here is CASSYEGARKLFF. The CDR3 bases are TGTGCCAGCAGTTACGAAGGGGCTCGGAAACTGTTTTTT.

The CDR3 DNA sequence: TGCGCCAGCAGCTTCACTAGCGACTCCTACGAGCAGTACTTC. Translating gives CASSFTSDSYEQYF. The chain combines TRBV5-1 with TRBJ2-7; 7 positions match TRBD2. V dropped 2 bases and J dropped 0; count of bases not matched to a gene: 2. The CDR3 extends over 14 amino acids. Looked up from germline, CDR1 is SGHRS and CDR2 is YFSETQ.

This clone was seen only a few times. The chain joins TRBV4-1 to TRBJ2-7; 11 bases agree with TRBD1. Germline values: CDR1 MGHRA, CDR2 YSYEKL. CDR3 length equals 15 residues. V dropped 5 bases and J dropped 4; count of bases not matched to a gene: 7. The DNA of the CDR3 is TGCGCCAGCAGCTCTAGGACAGGGGGCGGTTACGAGCAGTACTTC. It yields the protein CASSSRTGGGYEQYF.

A word on this clone: The same CDR3 also results from other DNA sequences found in this sample. This chain joins TRBV18 and TRBJ1-5, with 7 bases identical to TRBD1. Trimming removed 3 bases from V and 2 bases from J; junction bases left unmatched: 4. The CDR3 runs to 15 residues. CDR1 KGHSH and CDR2 LQKENI come from the germline V gene. CDR3 residues: CASSPTGSGNQPQHF. DNA of the CDR3: TGTGCCAGCTCACCGACAGGGTCCGGCAATCAGCCCCAGCATTTT.